The clone carrying this TCR beta chain was seen more than once but under ten times. The CDR3 totals 15 residues. Germline trimming cut 5 bases from V and 3 bases from J; bases unmatched to any gene: 6. CDR1 and CDR2 from the germline V gene are SGHAT and FQNNGV. This entry is derived from a study of T cells after yellow fever vaccination. For TCR, cDNA came from 5'RACE template switching, which added a universal primer site and UMIs. Via MiXCR, TCRdb re-called the 5' RACE reads, giving one row per CDR3 protein. Of around 500,000 distinct CDR3 sequences listed, 20% to 25% were seen once; the top ten hold about a sixth.

The gene calls are TRBV11-2 and TRBJ2-1, with TRBD2 matching over 8 bases. The TCR originated in a man aged 18 to 29 who received the YFV17D yellow fever vaccine. The sample consisted of PBMCs, taken approximately 22 days after the first yellow fever vaccination. The CDR3 nucleotides read TGTGCCAGCAGCCCGGGACTAGGCCGCTACAATGAGCAGTTCTTC. It translates to CASSPGLGRYNEQFF.